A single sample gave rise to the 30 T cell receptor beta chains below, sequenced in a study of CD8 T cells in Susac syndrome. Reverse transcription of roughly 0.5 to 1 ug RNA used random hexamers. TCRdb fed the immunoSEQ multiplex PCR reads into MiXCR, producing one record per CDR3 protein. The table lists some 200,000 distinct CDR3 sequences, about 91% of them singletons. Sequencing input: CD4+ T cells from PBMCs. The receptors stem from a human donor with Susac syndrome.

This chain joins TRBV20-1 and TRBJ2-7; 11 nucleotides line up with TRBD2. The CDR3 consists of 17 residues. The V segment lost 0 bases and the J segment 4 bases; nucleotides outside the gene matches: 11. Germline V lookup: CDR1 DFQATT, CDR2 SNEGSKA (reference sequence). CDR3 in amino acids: CSARDLELAGVVYEQYF. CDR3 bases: TGCAGTGCTAGAGATCTCGAACTAGCGGGAGTGGTGTACGAGCAGTACTTC.

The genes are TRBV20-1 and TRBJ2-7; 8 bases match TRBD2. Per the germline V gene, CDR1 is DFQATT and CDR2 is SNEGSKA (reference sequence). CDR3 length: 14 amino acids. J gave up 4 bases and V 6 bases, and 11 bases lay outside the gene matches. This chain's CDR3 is CSAGTRPDLYEQYF. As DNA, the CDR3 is TGCAGTGCGGGGACTAGACCCGACTTATACGAGCAGTACTTC.

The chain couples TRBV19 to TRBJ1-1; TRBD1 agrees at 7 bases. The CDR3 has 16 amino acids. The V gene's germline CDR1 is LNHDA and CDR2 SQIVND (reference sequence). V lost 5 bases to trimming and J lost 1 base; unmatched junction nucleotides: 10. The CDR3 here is CASSPLRGQKNTEAFF. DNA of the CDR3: TGTGCCAGTAGTCCGCTGAGGGGGCAAAAGAACACTGAAGCTTTCTTT.

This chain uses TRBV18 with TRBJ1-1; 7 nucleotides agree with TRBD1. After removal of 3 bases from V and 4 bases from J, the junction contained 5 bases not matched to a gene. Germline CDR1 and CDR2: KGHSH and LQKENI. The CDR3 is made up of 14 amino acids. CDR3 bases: TGTGCCAGCTCACCTTTTTCAGGGGGCACTGAAGCTTTCTTT. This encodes CASSPFSGGTEAFF.

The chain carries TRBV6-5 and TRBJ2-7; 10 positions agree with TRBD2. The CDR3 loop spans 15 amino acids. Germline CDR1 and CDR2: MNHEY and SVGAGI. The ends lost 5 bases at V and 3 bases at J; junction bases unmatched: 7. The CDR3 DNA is TGTGCCAGCAGTACTAGCGGGGAGGGCCTCTACGAGCAGTACTTC. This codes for CASSTSGEGLYEQYF.

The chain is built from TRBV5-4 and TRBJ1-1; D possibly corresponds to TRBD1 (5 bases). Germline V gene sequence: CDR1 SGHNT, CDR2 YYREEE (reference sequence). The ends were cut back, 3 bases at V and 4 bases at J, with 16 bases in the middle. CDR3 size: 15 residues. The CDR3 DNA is TGTGCCAGCAGCTGGGGGTCGGCTCGGGGCACTGAAGCTTTCTTT. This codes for CASSWGSARGTEAFF.

This chain's CDR3 is CASSAGWSNEQFF. Written as DNA, the CDR3 is TGTGCCAGCAGCGCAGGGTGGTCCAATGAGCAGTTCTTC. The V call is TRBV9, the J call TRBJ2-1, with a possible D match to TRBD1 (5 bases). The CDR3 loop spans 13 amino acids. The V gene's germline CDR1 is SGDLS and CDR2 YYNGEE. V lost 3 bases to trimming and J lost 6 bases, with 10 bases between them.

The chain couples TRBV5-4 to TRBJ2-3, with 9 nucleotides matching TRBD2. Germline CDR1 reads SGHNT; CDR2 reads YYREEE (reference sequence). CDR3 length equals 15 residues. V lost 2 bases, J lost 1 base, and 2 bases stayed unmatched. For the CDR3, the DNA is TGTGCCAGCAGCTTCCCTAGCGGGGGCACAGATACGCAGTATTTT. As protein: CASSFPSGGTDTQYF.

The CDR3 protein is CAISESGGQPNEKLFF. CDR3 coding DNA: TGTGCCATCAGTGAGTCAGGGGGACAGCCTAATGAAAAACTGTTTTTT. The gene calls are TRBV10-3 and TRBJ1-4; TRBD1 matches at 7 bases. Germline values: CDR1 ENHRY, CDR2 SYGVKD. The V and J ends lost 0 bases and 3 bases, in that order; junction bases with no gene match: 4. The CDR3 loop spans 16 amino acids.

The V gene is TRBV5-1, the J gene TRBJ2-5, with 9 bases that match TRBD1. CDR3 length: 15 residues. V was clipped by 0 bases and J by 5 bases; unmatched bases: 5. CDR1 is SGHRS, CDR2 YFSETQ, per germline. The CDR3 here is CASSLVGQGIETQYF. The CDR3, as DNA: TGCGCCAGCAGCTTGGTAGGACAGGGGATCGAGACCCAGTACTTC.

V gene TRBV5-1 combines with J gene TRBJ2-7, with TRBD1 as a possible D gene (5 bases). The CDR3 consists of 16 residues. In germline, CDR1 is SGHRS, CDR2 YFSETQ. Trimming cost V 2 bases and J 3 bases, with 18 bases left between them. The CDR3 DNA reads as TGCGCCAGCAGCTTACCGGACATCGCTTCAGTCTACGAGCAGTACTTC. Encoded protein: CASSLPDIASVYEQYF.

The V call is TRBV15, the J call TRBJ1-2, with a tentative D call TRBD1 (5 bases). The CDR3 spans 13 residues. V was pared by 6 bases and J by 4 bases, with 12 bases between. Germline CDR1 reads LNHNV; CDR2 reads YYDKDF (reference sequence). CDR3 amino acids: CATRRDSAYGYTF. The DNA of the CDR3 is TGTGCCACCAGAAGGGACTCAGCCTATGGCTACACCTTC. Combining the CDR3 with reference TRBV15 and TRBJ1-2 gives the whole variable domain DAMVIQNPRYQVTQFGKPVTLSCSQTLNHNVMYWYQQKSSQAPKLLFHYYDKDFNNEADTPDNFQSRRPNTSFCFLDIRSPGLGDTAMYLCATRRDSAYGYTFGSGTRLTVV.

The DNA for the CDR3 is TGTGCCAGCAGCCAAGGTCTCGACGGGACCTACGAGCAGTACTTC. Translated, it gives CASSQGLDGTYEQYF. The chain links TRBV3-1 to TRBJ2-7; possibly TRBD2 for D (5 bases). The CDR3 runs 15 residues. Trimming left V 1 base short and J 2 bases short, with 12 bases between. From germline, CDR1 is LGHDT and CDR2 YNNKEL (reference sequence).

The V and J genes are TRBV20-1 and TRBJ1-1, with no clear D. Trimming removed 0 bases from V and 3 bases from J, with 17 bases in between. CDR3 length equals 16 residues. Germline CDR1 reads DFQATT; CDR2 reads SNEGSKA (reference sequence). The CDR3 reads CSARDLKGSKDTEAFF. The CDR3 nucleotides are TGCAGTGCTAGAGATCTAAAGGGTTCAAAAGACACTGAAGCTTTCTTT.

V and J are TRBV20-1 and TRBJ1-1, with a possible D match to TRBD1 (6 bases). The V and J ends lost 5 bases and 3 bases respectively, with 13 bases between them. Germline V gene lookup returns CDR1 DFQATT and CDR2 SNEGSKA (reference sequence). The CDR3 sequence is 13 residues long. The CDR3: CSAPPTGHTEAFF. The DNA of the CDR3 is TGCAGTGCTCCTCCGACAGGTCACACTGAAGCTTTCTTT.

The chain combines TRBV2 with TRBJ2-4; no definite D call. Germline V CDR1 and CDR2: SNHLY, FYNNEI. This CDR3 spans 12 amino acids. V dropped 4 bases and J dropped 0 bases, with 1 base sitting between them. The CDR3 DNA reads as TGTGCCAGCAGTGTAGCCAAAAACATTCAGTACTTC. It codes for CASSVAKNIQYF.

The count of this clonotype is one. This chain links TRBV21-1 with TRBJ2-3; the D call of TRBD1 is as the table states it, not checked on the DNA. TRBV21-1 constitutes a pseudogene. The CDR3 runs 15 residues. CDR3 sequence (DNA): TGTGCCAGCAGCAAAGTTCGTCAGGGGATTTGGACGCAGTATTTT. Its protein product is CASSKVRQGIWTQYF.

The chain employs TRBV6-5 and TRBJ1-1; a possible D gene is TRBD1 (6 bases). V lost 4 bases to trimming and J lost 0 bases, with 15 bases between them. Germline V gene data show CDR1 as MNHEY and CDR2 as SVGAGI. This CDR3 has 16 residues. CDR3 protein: CASSSVSGAMNTEAFF. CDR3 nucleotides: TGTGCCAGCAGTTCGGTCTCGGGGGCCATGAACACTGAAGCTTTCTTT.

The chain's CDR3 is CASRRTAGVTGNTIYF. CDR3 DNA: TGTGCCAGTAGGAGAACGGCCGGGGTAACTGGAAACACCATATATTTT. The genes are TRBV19 and TRBJ1-3; D gene unclear. The CDR3 totals 16 residues. V lost 6 bases to trimming and J lost 2 bases, with 17 bases between them. Looked up from germline, CDR1 is LNHDA and CDR2 is SQIVND (reference sequence).

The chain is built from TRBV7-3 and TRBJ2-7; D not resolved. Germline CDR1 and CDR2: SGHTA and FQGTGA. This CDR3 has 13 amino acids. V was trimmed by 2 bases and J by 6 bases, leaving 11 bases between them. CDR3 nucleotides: TGTGCCAGCAGCTTAGGCAGGCATGGCGAGCAGTACTTC. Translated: CASSLGRHGEQYF. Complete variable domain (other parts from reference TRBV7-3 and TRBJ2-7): GAGVSQTPSNKVTEKGKYVELRCDPISGHTALYWYRQSLGQGPEFLIYFQGTGAADDSGLPNDRFFAVRPEGSVSTLKIQRTERGDSAVYLCASSLGRHGEQYFGPGTRLTVT.

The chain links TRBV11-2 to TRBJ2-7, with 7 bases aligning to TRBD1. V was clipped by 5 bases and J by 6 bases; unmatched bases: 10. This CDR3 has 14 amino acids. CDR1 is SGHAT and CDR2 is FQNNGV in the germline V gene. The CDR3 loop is CASSRQGLGGEQYF. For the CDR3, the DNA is TGTGCCAGCAGCCGACAGGGATTGGGTGGCGAGCAGTACTTC.

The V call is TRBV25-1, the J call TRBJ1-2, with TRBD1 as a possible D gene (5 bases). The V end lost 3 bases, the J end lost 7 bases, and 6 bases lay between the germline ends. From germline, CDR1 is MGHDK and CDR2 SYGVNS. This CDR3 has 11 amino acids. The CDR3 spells CASSEGVGYTF. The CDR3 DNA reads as TGTGCCAGCAGTGAGGGGGTTGGCTACACCTTC.

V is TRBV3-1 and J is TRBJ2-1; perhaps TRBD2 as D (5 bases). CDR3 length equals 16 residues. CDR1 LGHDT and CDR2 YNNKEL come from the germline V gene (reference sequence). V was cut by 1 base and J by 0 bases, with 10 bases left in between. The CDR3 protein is CASSQGRRSSYNEQFF. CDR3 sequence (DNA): TGTGCCAGCAGCCAAGGGCGGAGGAGCTCCTACAATGAGCAGTTCTTC.

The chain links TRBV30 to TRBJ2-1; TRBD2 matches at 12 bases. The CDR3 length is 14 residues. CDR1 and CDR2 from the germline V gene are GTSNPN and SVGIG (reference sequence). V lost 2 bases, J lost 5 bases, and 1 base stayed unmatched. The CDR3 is CAWSRLAGDNEQFF. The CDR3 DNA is TGTGCCTGGAGTCGACTAGCGGGGGACAATGAGCAGTTCTTC.

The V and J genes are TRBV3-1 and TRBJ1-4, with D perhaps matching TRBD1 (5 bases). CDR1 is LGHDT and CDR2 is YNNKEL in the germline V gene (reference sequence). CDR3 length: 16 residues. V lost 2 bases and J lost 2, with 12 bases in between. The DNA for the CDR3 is TGTGCCAGCAGCCAATCATCCGGGACCACTAATGAAAAACTGTTTTTT. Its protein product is CASSQSSGTTNEKLFF.

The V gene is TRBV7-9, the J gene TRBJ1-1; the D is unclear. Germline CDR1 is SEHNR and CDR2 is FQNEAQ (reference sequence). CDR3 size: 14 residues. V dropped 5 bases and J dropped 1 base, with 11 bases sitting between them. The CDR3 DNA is TGTGCCAGCAGCCCCCCAGCGAAGAACACTGAAGCTTTCTTT. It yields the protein CASSPPAKNTEAFF.

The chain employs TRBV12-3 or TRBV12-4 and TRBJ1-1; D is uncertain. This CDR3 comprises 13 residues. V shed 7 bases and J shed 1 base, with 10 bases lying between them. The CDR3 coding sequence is TGTGCCAGCACCCAGACGGCGAACACTGAAGCTTTCTTT. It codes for CASTQTANTEAFF.

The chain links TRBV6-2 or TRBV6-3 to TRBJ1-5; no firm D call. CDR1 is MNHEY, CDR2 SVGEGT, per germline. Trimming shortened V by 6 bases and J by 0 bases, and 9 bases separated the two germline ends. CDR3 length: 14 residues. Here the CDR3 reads CASRGIDSNQPQHF. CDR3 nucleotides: TGTGCCAGCAGGGGCATCGATAGCAATCAGCCCCAGCATTTT.

DNA for the CDR3: TGTGCCAGCAGCCAAGAAGCCAGGGAGTTGTACTTC. Translated, it gives CASSQEARELYF. The V call is TRBV3-1, the J call TRBJ2-7, with D perhaps being TRBD1 or TRBD2 (5 bases each). This CDR3 spans 12 amino acids. Germline V CDR1 and CDR2: LGHDT, YNNKEL (reference sequence). The V and J ends lost 0 bases and 12 bases respectively, with 12 bases between them.

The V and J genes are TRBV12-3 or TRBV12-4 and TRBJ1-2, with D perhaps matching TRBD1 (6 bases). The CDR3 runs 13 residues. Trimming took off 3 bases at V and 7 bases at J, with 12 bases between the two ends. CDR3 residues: CASSFDRRGGYTF. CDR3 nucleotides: TGTGCCAGCAGTTTTGACAGGAGGGGTGGCTACACCTTC.